The entry below gives a single TCR beta chain sequence along with its context. The authors' processing: Amplification from reference gene primers served as the basis for estimated nucleated cell counts. The repertoire was sequenced with immunoSEQ multiplex PCR; TCRdb's copy has only in-frame clones and lacks some. The DNA gave D and trimming, while V, J and clone size come from that table. The sample shows 140,000 to 150,000 clones, over 65% of them seen only once. With V trimmed by 5 bases and J by 6 bases, 6 bases remained unmatched. CDR1 is SGHAT, CDR2 FQNNGV, per germline. This CDR3 has 14 residues. These data belong to a study of blood T cell repertoires in COVID-19.

This clonotype was obtained from a human donor in a cohort sampled during active COVID-19. The sample taken for sequencing was peripheral blood. The rearrangement links TRBV11-2 to TRBJ2-3; TRBD2 matches 9 bases. The CDR3: CASSNSGGGDTQYF. CDR3 coding DNA: TGTGCCAGCAGCAATAGCGGGGGTGGGGATACGCAGTATTTT.